The text below deals with one TCR beta chain. Its antigen remains unidentified. The V gene lost 4 bases and the J gene lost 9 bases, with 15 bases spanning the gap. Germline V CDR1 and CDR2: SGHTA, FQGNSA. There are 13 residues in the CDR3. The PCR had 60 Vbeta and 13 Jbeta primers. Here immunoSEQ multiplex PCR was the method, and the copy in TCRdb shows in-frame clones only, minus some. The table has 150,000 to 200,000 clones, almost 85% seen once. The entry originates in a study of cytomegalovirus exposure and HLA in healthy donors. Study findings and constraints: Altogether, 160 or so TCR beta chains were recorded as cytomegalovirus-associated. An analysis done earlier found most TCR beta V segments productive about 87% or about 30% of the time. A later analysis found most CMV-associated TCR beta chains apparently HLA-restricted. A missense variant in DCLRE1C was later tied to TCR beta V- and J-gene trimming.

Sequenced: PBMCs. The sequence was obtained from a girl aged 10 to 17 in good health and CMV-seropositive. The chain combines TRBV7-2 with TRBJ1-2; D perhaps matches TRBD1 (6 bases). CDR3 bases: TGTGCCAGCAGCTCGGACAGTCACCGTAGCTACACCTTC. The encoded protein is CASSSDSHRSYTF. The full variable domain, rest sourced from reference TRBV7-2 and TRBJ1-2, is GAGVSQSPSNKVTEKGKDVELRCDPISGHTALYWYRQSLGQGLEFLIYFQGNSAPDKSGLPSDRFSAERTGGSVSTLTIQRTQQEDSAVYLCASSSDSHRSYTFGSGTRLTVV.